This entry lists 20 T cell receptor beta chains sequenced from one sample in a study of shared clonotypes between healthy human individuals. Data came from immunoSEQ multiplex PCR; TCRdb stores just in-frame clones and leaves some out. Here the sample spans about a million clones, around 77% being singletons. The sample comprised memory CD4+ T cells from PBMCs. The subset here: CD45RA-negative fraction. The receptors were sampled from a man in his late teens or twenties in good health. Some clones in this sample may be carry-over from other donors' samples.

In its sample, this clone was seen many times. The chain is built from TRBV7-3 and TRBJ1-1; a weak D match, TRBD1 (5 bases). Trimming left V 4 bases short and J 5 bases short, with 14 bases between. CDR1 and CDR2 from the germline V gene are SGHTA and FQGTGA. This CDR3 has 14 residues. The chain's CDR3 is CASSSLGADTEAFF. CDR3 nucleotide sequence: TGTGCCAGCAGCTCCCTCGGGGCGGATACTGAAGCTTTCTTT. Combining the CDR3 with reference TRBV7-3 and TRBJ1-1 gives the whole variable domain GAGVSQTPSNKVTEKGKYVELRCDPISGHTALYWYRQSLGQGPEFLIYFQGTGAADDSGLPNDRFFAVRPEGSVSTLKIQRTERGDSAVYLCASSSLGADTEAFFGQGTRLTVV.

The chain has TRBV15 and TRBJ2-7; 7 nucleotides align to TRBD1. With V trimmed by 3 bases and J by 0 bases, 5 bases remained unmatched. The CDR3 totals 15 residues. CDR1 LNHNV and CDR2 YYDKDF come from the germline V gene (reference sequence). CDR3 bases: TGTGCCACCAGCAGGTTCCGGGACAGCTCCTACGAGCAGTACTTC. Its translation: CATSRFRDSSYEQYF.

The V gene is TRBV9, the J gene TRBJ1-2; 7 bases are a match to TRBD1. The junction had 2 bases not matched to a gene; V was cut back by 2 bases and J by 4 bases. Per germline, CDR1 SGDLS and CDR2 YYNGEE. This CDR3 has 13 residues. The CDR3 coding sequence is TGTGCCAGCAGCGTGACAGGGTTCTATGGCTACACCTTC. The encoded protein is CASSVTGFYGYTF.

This sequence joins TRBV29-1 and TRBJ2-7, with D maybe TRBD1 (5 bases). The CDR3 consists of 13 residues. V was cut by 4 bases and J by 5 bases, with 15 bases left in between. From germline, CDR1 is SQVTM and CDR2 ANQGSEA. The CDR3, as DNA: TGCAGCGTTGTAGGCCAGGGCGGAAACGAGCAGTACTTC. This encodes CSVVGQGGNEQYF.

This chain links TRBV13 with TRBJ1-1; 7 bases line up with TRBD1. In germline, CDR1 is PRHDT, CDR2 FYEKMQ (reference sequence). The V gene end was trimmed by 2 bases and the J gene end by 8 bases; junction bases not matched to a gene: 8. CDR3 length: 14 residues. For the CDR3, the DNA is TGTGCCAGCAGCTTAATTCGACAGGGAGTCGAAGCTTTCTTT. This sequence encodes CASSLIRQGVEAFF.

For this clone: Other DNA sequences in the sample encode the same CDR3. This sequence joins TRBV28 and TRBJ2-7; perhaps TRBD1 as D (6 bases). CDR3 length: 14 amino acids. The germline V and J ends were trimmed by 4 bases and 4 bases, with 14 bases remaining between them. Germline V lookup: CDR1 MDHEN, CDR2 SYDVKM. The CDR3 coding sequence is TGTGCCAGCAGTTCGCCGACAGGTACTTACGAGCAGTACTTC. Its protein product is CASSSPTGTYEQYF.

The chain combines TRBV19 with TRBJ2-7, with D possibly being TRBD1 (6 bases). This CDR3 is 15 amino acids long. The V and J ends lost 5 bases and 0 bases respectively, with 14 bases between them. Germline assignment: CDR1 LNHDA and CDR2 SQIVND (reference sequence). The CDR3 DNA sequence: TGTGCCAGTAGTGCCTTCACAGGGTCCTCCTACGAGCAGTACTTC. The encoded protein is CASSAFTGSSYEQYF.

The J gene is TRBJ1-5, the V gene TRBV6-1, with TRBD1 matching over 8 bases. Germline V gene data show CDR1 as MNHNS and CDR2 as SASEGT. With 2 bases clipped from V and 2 bases from J, the junction kept 5 bases outside the gene matches. The CDR3 has 16 residues. The CDR3 reads CASSELVDRGNQPQHF. CDR3 nucleotide sequence: TGTGCCAGCAGTGAACTAGTGGACAGGGGCAATCAGCCCCAGCATTTT.

The chain carries TRBV6-6 and TRBJ2-1; D might be TRBD2 (9 bases). The CDR3 sequence is 15 residues long. Germline V gives CDR1 MNHNY, CDR2 SVGAGI (reference sequence). Trimming left V 6 bases short and J 6 bases short, with 18 bases between. The chain's CDR3 is CASSDRGGRANEQFF. CDR3 coding DNA: TGTGCCAGCAGCGACAGGGGCGGGAGGGCCAATGAGCAGTTCTTC.

The chain joins TRBV2 to TRBJ1-2; 7 nucleotides align to TRBD1. The ends lost 5 bases at V and 1 base at J; junction bases unmatched: 1. Looked up from germline, CDR1 is SNHLY and CDR2 is FYNNEI. CDR3 length equals 13 residues. The CDR3 region has the DNA TGTGCCAGCAGTCCAGGGGGTAACTATGGCTACACCTTC. Translated, it gives CASSPGGNYGYTF.

This clone turned up a few times. The V and J genes are TRBV4-1 and TRBJ2-2; TRBD2 aligns across 8 bases. The trim removed 0 bases at V and 4 bases at J, leaving 7 bases unmatched. The CDR3 is 17 residues long. Germline V gene sequence: CDR1 MGHRA, CDR2 YSYEKL. Here the CDR3 DNA reads TGCGCCAGCAGCCAAGATCCCGGGACTAGAGGCACCGGGGAGCTGTTTTTT. As protein: CASSQDPGTRGTGELFF.

The J gene is TRBJ2-6, the V gene TRBV27; the D gene could be TRBD1 or TRBD2 (5 bases each). Germline V lookup: CDR1 MNHEY, CDR2 SMNVEV (reference sequence). Trimming stripped 7 bases from V and 0 bases from J, with 13 bases between. CDR3 length equals 16 residues. CDR3 sequence: CASTGTASSGANVLTF. CDR3 in DNA: TGTGCCAGCACCGGGACGGCTAGCTCTGGGGCCAACGTCCTGACTTTC.

V gene TRBV5-1 combines with J gene TRBJ1-1, with D hard to call. CDR1 is SGHRS, CDR2 YFSETQ, per germline. This CDR3 is 15 amino acids long. Trimming cost V 1 base and J 0 bases, with 10 bases left between them. This CDR3 is CASSLRARVNTEAFF. The CDR3 region has the DNA TGCGCCAGCAGCTTGCGCGCGAGAGTGAACACTGAAGCTTTCTTT.

V is TRBV4-2 and J is TRBJ2-2; a weak D match, TRBD2 (5 bases). V was cut by 1 base and J by 4 bases, with 10 bases left in between. Germline V lookup: CDR1 LGHNA, CDR2 YNFKEQ. The CDR3 spans 15 residues. CDR3 sequence (DNA): TGTGCCAGCAGCCAAGCAGAGACTACCACCGGGGAGCTGTTTTTT. Translated, it gives CASSQAETTTGELFF.

This clone was counted a few times. The chain employs TRBV4-2 and TRBJ1-4; 10 positions agree with TRBD1. The CDR3 length is 16 residues. Germline-derived CDR1 and CDR2 are LGHNA and YNFKEQ. The V segment lost 0 bases and the J segment 12 bases; nucleotides outside the gene matches: 10. The CDR3 is CASSQDKGTGDTELFF. The CDR3 bases are TGTGCCAGCAGCCAAGACAAAGGGACAGGGGACACAGAACTGTTTTTT.

The sample holds a few counts of this clone. A much more abundant neighbour one base away suggests this may be a read error. The same CDR3 arises from other DNA sequences in this sample as well. The chain employs TRBV28 and TRBJ1-1; no reliable D call. The CDR3 contains 13 residues. CDR1 is MDHEN and CDR2 is SYDVKM in the germline V gene. The V end lost 5 bases, the J end lost 1 base, and 8 bases lay between the germline ends. This CDR3 reads CASSPRWNTEAFF. In nucleotides, the CDR3 is TGTGCCAGCAGTCCCAGGTGGAACACTGAAGCTTTCTTT. The full variable domain, with the rest looked up from reference TRBV28 and TRBJ1-1, is DVKVTQSSRYLVKRTGEKVFLECVQDMDHENMFWYRQDPGLGLRLIYFSYDVKMKEKGDIPEGYSVSREKKERFSLILESASTNQTSMYLCASSPRWNTEAFFGQGTRLTVV.

This chain connects TRBV28 to TRBJ1-1; 7 bases line up with TRBD1. This CDR3 comprises 13 residues. Germline CDR1 is MDHEN and CDR2 is SYDVKM. V dropped 3 bases and J dropped 9; count of bases not matched to a gene: 7. CDR3 amino acids: CASSFNTGEKAFF. CDR3 bases: TGTGCCAGCAGTTTTAACACAGGGGAGAAAGCTTTCTTT.

This sequence joins TRBV28 and TRBJ1-5; unclear D gene. Trimming shortened V by 3 bases and J by 11 bases, and 17 bases separated the two germline ends. The V gene's germline CDR1 is MDHEN and CDR2 SYDVKM. This CDR3 comprises 14 residues. This CDR3 is CASSLSRGPQTQHF. The DNA of the CDR3 is TGTGCCAGCAGTTTGTCAAGAGGTCCCCAGACCCAGCATTTT. Together with reference TRBV28 and TRBJ1-5, the CDR3 gives the full variable domain: DVKVTQSSRYLVKRTGEKVFLECVQDMDHENMFWYRQDPGLGLRLIYFSYDVKMKEKGDIPEGYSVSREKKERFSLILESASTNQTSMYLCASSLSRGPQTQHFGDGTRLSIL.

The chain couples TRBV10-2 to TRBJ1-3; D is ambiguous. V dropped 2 bases and J dropped 2 bases, with 13 bases sitting between them. Germline V lookup: CDR1 WSHSY, CDR2 SAAADI. The CDR3 sequence is 16 residues long. Written as DNA, the CDR3 is TGCGCCAGCAGTGAGCCACCAGCCCATACTGGAAACACCATATATTTT. Protein: CASSEPPAHTGNTIYF.

This chain joins TRBV28 and TRBJ2-7; 9 bases fit TRBD1. V gave up 5 bases and J gave up 2 bases; unmatched junction bases: 4. This CDR3 is built from 14 residues. Germline values: CDR1 MDHEN, CDR2 SYDVKM. CDR3 in DNA: TGTGCCAGCAGTGCGGGACAGGGACCCTACGAGCAGTACTTC. Protein sequence: CASSAGQGPYEQYF.